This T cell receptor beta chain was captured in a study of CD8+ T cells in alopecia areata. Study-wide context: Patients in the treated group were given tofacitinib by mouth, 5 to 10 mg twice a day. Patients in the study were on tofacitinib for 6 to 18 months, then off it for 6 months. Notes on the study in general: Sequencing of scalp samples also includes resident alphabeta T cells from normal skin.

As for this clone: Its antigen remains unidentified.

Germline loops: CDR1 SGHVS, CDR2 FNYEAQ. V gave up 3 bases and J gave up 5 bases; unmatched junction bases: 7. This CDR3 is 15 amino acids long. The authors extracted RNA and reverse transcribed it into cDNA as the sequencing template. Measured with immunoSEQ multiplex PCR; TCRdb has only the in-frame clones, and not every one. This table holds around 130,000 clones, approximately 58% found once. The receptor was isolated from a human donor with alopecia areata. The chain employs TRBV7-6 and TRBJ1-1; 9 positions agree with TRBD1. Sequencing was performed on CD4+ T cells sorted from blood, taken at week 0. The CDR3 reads CASSLQTGGHTEAFF. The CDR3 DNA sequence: TGTGCCAGCAGCTTGCAAACAGGGGGCCATACTGAAGCTTTCTTT.